The subject of this entry is one TCR beta chain. Its target is unknown. This entry belongs to a study of T cells after yellow fever vaccination. In making TCR cDNA, 5'RACE template switching added a universal primer site and UMIs to it. TCRdb re-derived calls from the 5' RACE reads in MiXCR, one entry per CDR3 protein. The sample has 300,000 to 450,000 distinct CDR3 sequences, approximately 8% seen once; the top ten hold about 16%. Notes on the study in general: By day 5 rather than day 15, the secondary response had peaked, though it was weaker. Most clones from primary vaccination were detected again post-booster (about 96% CD4, about 85% CD8).

The V gene lost 7 bases and the J gene lost 1 base, with 14 bases spanning the gap. The CDR3 sequence is 15 residues long. Per the germline V gene, CDR1 is LNHNV and CDR2 is YYDKDF (reference sequence). The sequences come from PBMCs, collected more than 40 days after the first yellow fever vaccination. The receptor was isolated from a man aged 18 to 29 who received the YFV17D yellow fever vaccine. This chain joins TRBV15 and TRBJ1-5; D is ambiguous. This CDR3 is CATTPRTGSNQPQHF. For the CDR3, the DNA is TGTGCCACCACCCCTAGGACGGGGAGCAATCAGCCCCAGCATTTT.